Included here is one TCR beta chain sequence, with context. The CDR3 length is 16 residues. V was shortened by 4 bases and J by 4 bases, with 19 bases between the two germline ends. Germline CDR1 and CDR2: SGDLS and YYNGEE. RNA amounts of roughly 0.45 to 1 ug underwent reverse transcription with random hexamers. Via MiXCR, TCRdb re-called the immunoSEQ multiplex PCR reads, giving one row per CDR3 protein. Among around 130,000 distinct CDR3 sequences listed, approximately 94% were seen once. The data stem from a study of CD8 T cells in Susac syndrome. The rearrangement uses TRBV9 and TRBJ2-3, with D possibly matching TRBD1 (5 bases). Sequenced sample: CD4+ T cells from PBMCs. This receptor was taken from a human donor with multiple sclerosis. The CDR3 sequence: CASSTQGAENADTQYF. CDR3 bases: TGTGCCAGCAGCACTCAAGGGGCGGAGAATGCAGATACGCAGTATTTT.